This entry describes one T cell receptor (beta chain). Sequencing used immunoSEQ multiplex PCR; TCRdb keeps in-frame clones, though not all of them. The sample yields tens of thousands of clones, roughly 88% seen once. These data originate in a study of blood T cell repertoires in COVID-19. V gave up 8 bases and J gave up 2 bases, with 16 bases separating them. Germline CDR1 is MNHEY and CDR2 is SMNVEV (reference sequence). This CDR3 comprises 14 residues. The V gene is TRBV27, the J gene TRBJ2-7; a weak D match, TRBD1 (6 bases). This sequence originates from a woman of 80 years or more with active or convalescent COVID-19. The material sequenced was peripheral blood. The CDR3 DNA reads TGTGCCAGCTCATTCCGGGACACCACCTACGAGCAGTACTTC. Amino acids: CASSFRDTTYEQYF.